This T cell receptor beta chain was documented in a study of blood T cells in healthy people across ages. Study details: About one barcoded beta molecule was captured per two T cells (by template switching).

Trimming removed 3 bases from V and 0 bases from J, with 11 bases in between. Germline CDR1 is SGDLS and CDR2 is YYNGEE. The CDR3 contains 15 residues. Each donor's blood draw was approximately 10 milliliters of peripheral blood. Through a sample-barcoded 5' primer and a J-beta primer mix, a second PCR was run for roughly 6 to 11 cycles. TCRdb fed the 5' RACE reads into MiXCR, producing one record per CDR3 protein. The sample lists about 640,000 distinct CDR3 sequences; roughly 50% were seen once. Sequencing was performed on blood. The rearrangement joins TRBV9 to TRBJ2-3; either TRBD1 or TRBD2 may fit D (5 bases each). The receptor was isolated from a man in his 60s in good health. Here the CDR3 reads CASSATGGSTDTQYF. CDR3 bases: TGTGCCAGCAGCGCTACTGGGGGAAGCACAGATACGCAGTATTTT.